These T cell receptor beta chains were read from a single sample in a study of blood T cell repertoires in COVID-19. TCRdb's table, derived via immunoSEQ multiplex PCR, lists solely in-frame clones and lacks some. The sample has roughly 170,000 clones, about four fifths seen once. Material: peripheral blood. These receptors came from a woman between 55 and 75 years old with COVID-19, enrolled during active disease. CDR3s include the opening cysteine and the closing phenylalanine or tryptophan. A D gene is named only where the DNA matches it firmly. Rows may omit the clone size; those that give it use once, few, many or a size class.

j_call clone_size d_call v_call cdr3_aa cdr3_nt
TRBJ2-3 - TRBD2 TRBV5-1 CASSLAVSGTTDTQYF TGCGCCAGCAGCTTGGCAGTCAGCGGGACCACAGATACGCAGTATTTT
TRBJ2-3 few - TRBV7-3 CASSLSGKGADTQYF TGTGCCAGCAGCTTATCCGGGAAGGGCGCAGATACGCAGTATTTT
TRBJ1-1 many TRBD1 TRBV29-1 CSADRQGMNTEAFF TGCAGCGCTGATAGACAGGGAATGAACACTGAAGCTTTCTTT
TRBJ1-1 - TRBD1 TRBV19 CASTRDRLTTKPNTEAFF TGTGCCAGTACCCGGGACAGGCTGACGACTAAGCCGAACACTGAAGCTTTCTTT
TRBJ1-5 - TRBD1 TRBV5-1 CASSPTGTGNQPQHF TGCGCCAGCAGCCCCACCGGGACAGGGAATCAGCCCCAGCATTTT
TRBJ1-3 - - TRBV18 CASSPPGGRVAGNTIYF TGTGCCAGCTCACCACCGGGTGGGCGAGTAGCTGGAAACACCATATATTTT
TRBJ2-3 - TRBD2 TRBV9 CASSDGTRKSDTQYF TGTGCCAGCAGCGACGGGACTAGGAAATCAGATACGCAGTATTTT
TRBJ1-2 once TRBD1 TRBV7-8 CASSPQTGGRGYTF TGTGCCAGCAGCCCACAGACAGGGGGCCGGGGCTACACCTTC
TRBJ1-3 - TRBD1 TRBV9 CASSVAADRVSGNTIYF TGTGCCAGCAGCGTAGCTGCAGACAGGGTCTCGGGAAACACCATATATTTT
TRBJ1-2 - - TRBV6-5 CASRRDFANYGYTF TGTGCCAGCAGGCGGGACTTCGCTAACTATGGCTACACCTTC
TRBJ1-5 - - TRBV28 CASSFSRALGDQPQHF TGTGCCAGCAGTTTCTCTAGGGCGCTCGGGGATCAGCCCCAGCATTTT
TRBJ2-2 - - TRBV24-1 CATRPQATGELFF TGTGCCACCAGACCTCAGGCCACCGGGGAGCTGTTTTTT
TRBJ2-3 few - TRBV9 CASGGRTTSTDTQYF TGTGCCAGCGGGGGGAGGACGACTAGCACAGATACGCAGTATTTT
TRBJ1-2 - - TRBV28 CASSFRTDDGYTF TGTGCCAGCAGTTTTCGGACAGACGATGGCTACACCTTC
TRBJ2-1 - TRBD1 TRBV9 CASSVEGAAYNEQFF TGTGCCAGCAGCGTAGAGGGGGCAGCCTACAATGAGCAGTTCTTC
TRBJ2-5 - - TRBV7-9 CASSLGGLRETQYF TGTGCCAGCAGCTTAGGCGGCTTACGGGAGACCCAGTACTTC
TRBJ1-3 many - TRBV5-1 CASSLDGAQFGNTIYF TGCGCCAGCAGCCTCGATGGGGCCCAGTTCGGAAACACCATATATTTT
TRBJ2-5 once TRBD1 TRBV18 CASSPTDRGETQYF TGTGCCAGCTCACCGACGGACAGGGGAGAGACCCAGTACTTC
TRBJ2-2 - TRBD2 TRBV5-1 CASSSNPGTSANTGELFF TGCGCCAGCAGCTCTAACCCCGGGACTAGCGCCAACACCGGGGAGCTGTTTTTT
TRBJ2-2 - TRBD1 TRBV6-1 CASREDRAKNTGELFF TGTGCCAGCAGGGAAGACAGGGCCAAGAACACCGGGGAGCTGTTTTTT
TRBJ2-5 - - TRBV5-1 CASSSDNQETQYF TGCGCCAGCAGCTCAGACAACCAAGAGACCCAGTACTTC
TRBJ2-6 once - TRBV4-3 CASSQVLQMLSSGANVLTF TGCGCCAGCAGCCAAGTTCTACAGATGCTGAGCTCTGGGGCCAACGTCCTGACTTTC
TRBJ2-7 - TRBD1 TRBV29-1 CSVGQGSYEQYF TGCAGCGTTGGACAGGGGTCCTACGAGCAGTACTTC
TRBJ2-1 - TRBD2 TRBV15 CATSSGRGYNEQFF TGTGCCACCAGCAGTGGGCGGGGGTACAATGAGCAGTTCTTC
TRBJ2-3 - - TRBV15 CATRGWASTDTQYF TGTGCCACCCGCGGGTGGGCTAGCACAGATACGCAGTATTTT
TRBJ2-7 - - TRBV7-8 CASSRGVVEQYF TGTGCCAGCAGCCGAGGTGTCGTCGAGCAGTACTTC
TRBJ1-3 - TRBD1 TRBV28 CASSFPRDRSLASGNTIYF TGTGCCAGCAGTTTCCCGAGGGACAGGTCCCTTGCCTCTGGAAACACCATATATTTT
TRBJ1-1 - - TRBV30 CAYGGGTEAFF TGTGCCTACGGGGGGGGCACTGAAGCTTTCTTT
TRBJ1-4 few - TRBV7-9 CASSLGGPAAIKEKLFF TGTGCCAGCAGCTTAGGGGGGCCGGCGGCAATAAAAGAAAAACTGTTTTTT
TRBJ1-1 - - TRBV5-5 CASSLGPVNTEAFF TGTGCCAGCAGCTTGGGTCCGGTGAACACTGAAGCTTTCTTT
TRBJ2-5 - TRBD2 TRBV28 CASGGPAGDPAETQYF TGTGCCAGCGGGGGACCAGCGGGAGATCCTGCAGAGACCCAGTACTTC
TRBJ2-3 - - TRBV11-2 CASSLLGSAITDTQYF TGTGCCAGCAGCTTACTGGGCTCCGCGATAACAGATACGCAGTATTTT
TRBJ1-5 - - TRBV12-3/TRBV12-4 CASSLARVQPQHF TGTGCCAGCAGTTTAGCCAGGGTTCAGCCCCAGCATTTT
TRBJ2-3 once TRBD2 TRBV28 CASSTWTSGGTDTQYF TGTGCCAGCAGTACATGGACTAGCGGGGGCACAGATACGCAGTATTTT
TRBJ2-2 - - TRBV7-7 CASSSGPGHTGELFF TGTGCTAGCAGCTCAGGGCCAGGGCACACCGGGGAGCTGTTTTTT
TRBJ2-3 - TRBD1 TRBV9 CASSTGQGAFGTQYF TGTGCCAGCAGTACTGGACAGGGGGCATTCGGGACGCAGTATTTT
TRBJ2-6 - TRBD1 TRBV3-1/TRBV3-2 CASSPTGRGANVLTF TGTGCCAGCAGCCCGACAGGGCGTGGGGCCAACGTCCTGACTTTC
TRBJ2-2 - TRBD2 TRBV7-9 CASRLAGGTGELFF TGTGCCAGCCGACTAGCGGGGGGAACCGGGGAGCTGTTTTTT
TRBJ1-1 - TRBD1 TRBV6-5 CASRGSGQPNTEAFF TGTGCCAGCAGGGGTTCGGGACAGCCGAACACTGAAGCTTTCTTT
TRBJ2-2 - TRBD2 TRBV28 CASSFDLAGGVGELFF TGTGCCAGCAGTTTCGACCTAGCGGGAGGGGTCGGGGAGCTGTTTTTT
TRBJ2-1 once - TRBV6-5 CASSYPTTSYNEQFF TGTGCCAGCAGCTACCCAACTACCTCCTACAATGAGCAGTTCTTC
TRBJ1-1 - - TRBV5-6 CASSSPRGGTEAFF TGTGCCAGCAGTTCCCCTCGGGGAGGCACTGAAGCTTTCTTT